This T cell receptor (beta chain) was observed in a study of blood T cells in healthy people across ages (dated by TCRdb to the mid-2010s). For the wider study: In model experiments, template switching captured roughly one uniquely barcoded TCR beta cDNA molecule for every two T cells. Using deep sequencing normalized with unique cDNA molecular identifiers, the study measured how TCR beta repertoire diversity changes with age. Four age groups were formed from the donors: young (average approximately 15 years), middle-aged (approximately 39), aged (roughly 59) and long-lived (less than 85). Donors of different ages were randomly distributed across sequencing lanes to avoid experimental bias. Using the same blood draw, the study looked at two additional independent replicas of 1 million unique cDNA reads for two donors, one aged 18 to 30 and the other aged 80 or older. Beyond this particular receptor, the publication reports: Estimates of total diversity based on one million sequenced T cells were considered lower bounds and underestimates. Donor CMV infection status was unknown, potentially confounding age-related changes in expanded clonotypes. Since profiling was done on bulk unsorted PBMCs, naive and antigen-experienced compartments could not be conclusively compared. Compared with the aged group, the long-lived group had more naive CD4+ T cells, fewer expanded clones and increased TCR diversity, suggesting age selection. The percentage of naive T cells measured by flow cytometry correlated strongly with observed TCR beta diversity. As age increased, observed TCR beta diversity per million T cells dropped in a roughly linear way, and a significant reduction was already evident by age about 36.

The 40 or so donors, aged about 6 to 95 years, were systemically healthy Caucasian individuals from Russia. Each donor gave approximately 9.3 milliliters of peripheral blood, collected into EDTA-treated Vacutainer tubes. PBMCs were isolated by Ficoll-Paque density-gradient centrifugation, with at least 6 million obtained per sample. Trizol reagent was used to extract total RNA from PBMCs, with at least 6 micrograms per sample. The percentages of naive CD45RAhigh/CD27high T cells were determined by flow cytometry on a PBMC aliquot from every donor. Libraries were prepared through 5' RACE. The instrument given in TCRdb is Illumina HiSeq 2500. The second PCR ran for about 7 to 11 cycles and used a J-beta primer mix along with a sample-barcoded 5' primer. Each TCR beta cDNA molecule received a unique molecular identifier from a template-switch 5' adaptor carrying 12 random nucleotides. Each sample yielded at least 2.5 million CDR3-containing paired-end reads. The Mint cDNA synthesis kit, primed by a TRBC-specific oligonucleotide, was used to synthesize first-strand cDNA from all RNA. All cDNA was treated with uracil-DNA glycosylase and then went through a first 18-cycle PCR with the universal primers M1SS and BC2_uni_R. The study's own analysis went as follows. Each sample was normalized by randomly selecting 1 million high-quality reads, each carrying a distinct molecular identifier. Reads with shared molecular identifiers were discarded instead of being binned into consensus sequences. MiTCR, run with a Q25 quality threshold and the strictest error-elimination algorithm, handled CDR3 identification, clonotype clustering and error correction. A nonparametric unseen species model with Euler transformation was used to estimate lower-bound total TCR beta diversity. TCRdb ran its own pipeline on the public reads, namely fastp trimming at Q25 and MiXCR clone calling, and kept in-frame beta chains. Here each entry gathers all rows of one CDR3 protein and keeps the most common genes and DNA. None of the V and J calls come from the authors' own analysis; TCRdb made them. The sample yields 780,000 or so distinct CDR3 sequences; about 61% were counted once. Under 30% of the sample is taken by the ten largest.

CDR3 length: 16 amino acids, cysteine to phenylalanine. The CDR3 DNA has 48 bases and is translated from base 1. CDR1 and CDR2, per the germline V gene, are MNHEY and SVGAGI. From V the trimming removes 5 bases and from J it removes 2 bases, while the gene matches leave 3 bases of the junction unaccounted for. As concerns this clonotype: It has no known antigen specificity. No quality values exist for individual bases; no much larger clone is one base distant.

The material sequenced was blood. The sequence links TRBV6-5 to TRBJ2-6, with TRBD1 matching 10 junction bases. This TCR derives from a man aged 40-49 years in good health. CDR3 loop: CASSRGTGAGANVLTF. The DNA is TGTGCCAGCAGTCGCGGGACAGGGGCTGGGGCCAACGTCCTGACTTTC.